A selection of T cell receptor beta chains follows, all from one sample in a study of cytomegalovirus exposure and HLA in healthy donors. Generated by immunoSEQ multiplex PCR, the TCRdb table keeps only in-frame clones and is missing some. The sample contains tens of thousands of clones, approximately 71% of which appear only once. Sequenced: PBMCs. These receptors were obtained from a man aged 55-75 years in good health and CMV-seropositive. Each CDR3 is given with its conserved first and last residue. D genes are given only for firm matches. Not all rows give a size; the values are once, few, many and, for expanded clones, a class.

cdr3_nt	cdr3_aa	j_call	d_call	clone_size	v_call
TGCGCCAGCCGGGACAGGGTGTTGACTGAAGCTTTCTTT	CASRDRVLTEAFF	TRBJ1-1	TRBD1	NA	TRBV10-2
TGTGCCAGCAGCTCGGACAGGGTGGCATACTATGGCTACACCTTC	CASSSDRVAYYGYTF	TRBJ1-2	TRBD1	NA	TRBV7-2
TGCGCCAGCAACCAAGTCGGGACAGGGCAAGAGACCCAGTACTTC	CASNQVGTGQETQYF	TRBJ2-5	TRBD1	NA	TRBV4-1
TGTGCCATCGGAGGGAACGGCTTTGGTTATAGCAATCAGCCCCAGCATTTT	CAIGGNGFGYSNQPQHF	TRBJ1-5	NA	NA	TRBV10-3
TGCGCCGTTCGACTAGCGGCAAACACCGGGGAGCTGTTTTTT	CAVRLAANTGELFF	TRBJ2-2	TRBD2	NA	TRBV5-1
TGTGCCAGCAGTGCGGGCAATGAGCAGTTCTTC	CASSAGNEQFF	TRBJ2-1	NA	once	TRBV25-1
TGTGCCAGCAAACGGAAGGGAGCCTACAATGAGCAGTTCTTC	CASKRKGAYNEQFF	TRBJ2-1	NA	NA	TRBV27
TGTGCCAGCAGCGTAGAGGGACACAGTTACGAGCAGTACTTC	CASSVEGHSYEQYF	TRBJ2-7	NA	NA	TRBV9
TGTGCCAGCAGCTACCCACCGACAGGGCCCCCCCCCTACGAGCAGTACTTC	CASSYPPTGPPPYEQYF	TRBJ2-7	TRBD1	few	TRBV11-2
TGCAGCGTTGAAGATCGTGCAGGGAACACTGAAGCTTTCTTT	CSVEDRAGNTEAFF	TRBJ1-1	NA	NA	TRBV29-1
TGTGCCAGTAGTACAGGGTCTGGAAACACCATATATTTT	CASSTGSGNTIYF	TRBJ1-3	NA	NA	TRBV19
TGTGCCAGCAGCTTGGCCCCAGGATGGAACACTGAAGCTTTCTTT	CASSLAPGWNTEAFF	TRBJ1-1	NA	once	TRBV5-5
TGTGCCAGCACCGTTCAAGCTTCGGGGGGAAACACCATATATTTT	CASTVQASGGNTIYF	TRBJ1-3	NA	few	TRBV2
TGCGCCAGCAGCTTAATCCCAGGGAACACTGAAGCTTTCTTT	CASSLIPGNTEAFF	TRBJ1-1	NA	NA	TRBV5-1
TGCAGCGTTCGCAGGGGTGGTGGGGGCTTGGGAGAGCAGTACTTC	CSVRRGGGGLGEQYF	TRBJ2-7	NA	NA	TRBV29-1
TGTGCCAGCAGTAGACTAGCGAACAATGAGCAGTTCTTC	CASSRLANNEQFF	TRBJ2-1	TRBD2	NA	TRBV27
TGTGCCAGCAGTTACGCCTTCGGGACAGGAGCATCCGAAGCTTTCTTT	CASSYAFGTGASEAFF	TRBJ1-1	TRBD1	NA	TRBV6-5
TGTGCCAGCTCACCAAATTACGGGACAGAGGGCCCCTACACCTTC	CASSPNYGTEGPYTF	TRBJ1-2	TRBD1	few	TRBV18
TGTGCCAGCAGTGGACAGGGCCTCAATCAGCCCCAGCATTTT	CASSGQGLNQPQHF	TRBJ1-5	TRBD1	NA	TRBV6-5
TGTGCCAGCAGTCCAGGGGGAAGGGAGACCCAGTACTTC	CASSPGGRETQYF	TRBJ2-5	TRBD1	NA	TRBV6-1
TGCGCCAGCAGCCAGGGGGCGCGGCAGACGGAGACCCAGTACTTC	CASSQGARQTETQYF	TRBJ2-5	TRBD1	NA	TRBV5-1
TGTGCCAGCAGTCCTGGGGGGGTCAGTACATATGGCTACACCTTC	CASSPGGVSTYGYTF	TRBJ1-2	NA	few	TRBV2
TGTGCCAGCAGCCTCACGGGGGGTAATGGCTACACCTTC	CASSLTGGNGYTF	TRBJ1-2	NA	NA	TRBV2
TGTGCCAGTAGTACGACAGGGTCCGGGGAGCTGTTTTTT	CASSTTGSGELFF	TRBJ2-2	TRBD1	NA	TRBV19
TGTGCCAGCAGCCAAGAAGTTGGGGGGAGAGCCAAAAACATTCAGTACTTC	CASSQEVGGRAKNIQYF	TRBJ2-4	NA	NA	TRBV4-2
TGCAGCGTTGTGATGGGACTAGCGGGGGGCAAGCTTAATGAGCAGTTCTTC	CSVVMGLAGGKLNEQFF	TRBJ2-1	TRBD2	NA	TRBV29-1
TGTGCCAGCAGCTTAACGGGGTACGAGCAGTACTTC	CASSLTGYEQYF	TRBJ2-7	NA	few	TRBV7-2
TGTGCCAGTAGTACAGGGGTGTACGGTAATTCACCCCTCCACTTT	CASSTGVYGNSPLHF	TRBJ1-6	NA	NA	TRBV19
TGTGCCATCAGTGGGGGGACTTTAGGCACAGATACGCAGTATTTT	CAISGGTLGTDTQYF	TRBJ2-3	NA	NA	TRBV10-3
TGTGCCAGCAAGGGGGTTAGCTCTGGGGCCAACGTCCTGACTTTC	CASKGVSSGANVLTF	TRBJ2-6	NA	NA	TRBV27
TGTGCCAGCTCGACCGGGGGGTTGGCGGAGGAGACCCAGTACTTC	CASSTGGLAEETQYF	TRBJ2-5	TRBD2	NA	TRBV2
TGTGCCAGCAGCCCCGGGGGGGCTTATAATGAGCAGTTCTTC	CASSPGGAYNEQFF	TRBJ2-1	TRBD2	once	TRBV5-4
TGTGCCAGCAGCTTGGGACAGGGGATCTCGGACACTGAAGCTTTCTTT	CASSLGQGISDTEAFF	TRBJ1-1	TRBD1	NA	TRBV7-9
TGTGCCAGCAGCCCACAGGGGGCGACTAACTATGGCTACACCTTC	CASSPQGATNYGYTF	TRBJ1-2	TRBD1	NA	TRBV5-6
TGCGCCAGCAGGAGGAGAAACACCGGGGAGCTGTTTTTT	CASRRRNTGELFF	TRBJ2-2	NA	once	TRBV5-1
TGTGCCAGCAGTTTTGGACAGGGCGAGGAGACCCAGTACTTC	CASSFGQGEETQYF	TRBJ2-5	TRBD1	NA	TRBV6-5
TGTGCCACCAGCTTGGGGAGCGGTAGCTCCTACAATGAGCAGTTCTTC	CATSLGSGSSYNEQFF	TRBJ2-1	NA	NA	TRBV15
TGTGCCAGCAGCCCCTGGGACAGAAACACCGGGGAGCTGTTTTTT	CASSPWDRNTGELFF	TRBJ2-2	TRBD1	NA	TRBV5-6
TGTGCCAGCAGTTACTCTTCTAGCGGGGGTGGCTACGAGCAGTACTTC	CASSYSSSGGGYEQYF	TRBJ2-7	TRBD2	NA	TRBV6-6
TGTGCCAGCAGCATGTCTAGTCCCAAGAACGAGCAGTACTTC	CASSMSSPKNEQYF	TRBJ2-7	NA	NA	TRBV5-5
TGTGCCAGCAGTTCCTCCCCGGAGTCCCAGCATTTT	CASSSSPESQHF	TRBJ1-5	NA	few	TRBV28
TGCAGCGTTGAGCCGGGGGGGAATCAGCCCCAGCATTTT	CSVEPGGNQPQHF	TRBJ1-5	NA	NA	TRBV29-1
TGTGCCGTTCAGGGGATTGTCGGGCAGCCCCAGCATTTT	CAVQGIVGQPQHF	TRBJ1-5	NA	NA	TRBV2
TGTGCCAGCAGCATCCCGGACAGAGTGGGGCAGTACTTC	CASSIPDRVGQYF	TRBJ2-5	NA	NA	TRBV5-6
TGTGCCAGTAGCCAAAGAGGACAGGGGAGGGAAGCTAACTATGGCTACACCTTC	CASSQRGQGREANYGYTF	TRBJ1-2	TRBD1	NA	TRBV19